This passage covers 20 T cell receptor beta chains from one sample sequenced in a study of cytomegalovirus exposure and HLA in healthy donors. PCR was performed using 60 Vbeta and 13 Jbeta primers. Clones were read by immunoSEQ multiplex PCR, and TCRdb kept only the in-frame ones, dropping some. There are 90,000 to 120,000 clones in the sample; around 76% occur only once, and about 2.5% lies in the top ten. The sample comprised PBMCs. Receptors originate from a man between 18 and 29 years old in good health and CMV-seronegative.

V and J are TRBV21-1 and TRBJ1-1. TRBV21-1 is deemed a pseudogene. This CDR3 is built from 17 residues. Here the CDR3 reads CASSVSRTPLPGTEAFF. For the CDR3, the DNA is TGTGCCAGCAGCGTCTCCCGTACCCCTCTACCTGGCACTGAAGCTTTCTTT.

The genes are TRBV27 and TRBJ1-4; the D gene is possibly TRBD1 (5 bases). Trimming took off 4 bases at V and 7 bases at J, with 19 bases between the two ends. From germline, CDR1 is MNHEY and CDR2 SMNVEV (reference sequence). This CDR3 has 16 residues. The CDR3 sequence is CASSSPRQPGGEKLFF. The CDR3 DNA is TGTGCCAGCAGTTCACCGCGACAGCCAGGCGGTGAAAAACTGTTTTTT.

This clone was found a few times. Other DNA sequences within the sample encode an identical CDR3. This chain links TRBV4-2 with TRBJ2-7, with 12 bases aligning to TRBD2. V shed 0 bases and J 4 bases; nucleotides not matched to a gene: 1. CDR1 LGHNA and CDR2 YNFKEQ come from the germline V gene. This CDR3 region has 15 residues. The DNA of the CDR3 is TGTGCCAGCAGCCAAGATCTAGCGGGGGGGTACGAGCAGTACTTC. It specifies CASSQDLAGGYEQYF.

The chain joins TRBV13 to TRBJ2-3; TRBD2 agrees at 8 bases. Germline V lookup: CDR1 PRHDT, CDR2 FYEKMQ (reference sequence). The CDR3 consists of 15 residues. V was pared by 5 bases and J by 3 bases, with 7 bases of the junction left unmatched. The CDR3, as DNA: TGTGCCAGCAGCCGGGGACTAGTGTCTACAGATACGCAGTATTTT. Its protein is CASSRGLVSTDTQYF.

The rearrangement links TRBV28 to TRBJ2-7; a possible D gene is TRBD1 (5 bases). V lost 2 bases and J 0 bases, leaving 8 bases between the germline ends. Germline CDR1 reads MDHEN; CDR2 reads SYDVKM. There are 14 residues in the CDR3. The CDR3, as DNA: TGTGCCAGCAGTTTAGGACACAGCTCCTACGAGCAGTACTTC. Its translation is CASSLGHSSYEQYF.

The chain has TRBV15 and TRBJ1-5, with D uncertain. CDR1 LNHNV and CDR2 YYDKDF come from the germline V gene (reference sequence). The CDR3 totals 12 residues. Trimming shortened V by 8 bases and J by 3 bases, and 8 bases separated the two germline ends. The CDR3 DNA follows: TGTGCCACCGGGCAGATCAATCAGCCCCAGCATTTT. It is translated as CATGQINQPQHF. Based on the CDR3 plus reference TRBV15 and TRBJ1-5, the full variable domain is DAMVIQNPRYQVTQFGKPVTLSCSQTLNHNVMYWYQQKSSQAPKLLFHYYDKDFNNEADTPDNFQSRRPNTSFCFLDIRSPGLGDTAMYLCATGQINQPQHFGDGTRLSIL.

The chain has TRBV18 and TRBJ2-1, with 11 bases matching TRBD2. This CDR3 is 17 amino acids long. The V gene end was trimmed by 0 bases and the J gene end by 8 bases; junction bases not matched to a gene: 9. Germline CDR1 and CDR2: KGHSH and LQKENI. The CDR3 region is CASSPPSFSGGADEQFF. The CDR3 bases are TGTGCCAGCTCACCACCATCTTTTAGCGGGGGGGCCGATGAGCAGTTCTTC.

V is TRBV7-8 and J is TRBJ1-5; unclear D gene. Between the trimmed V and J ends, which lost 6 bases and 3 bases, there was a span of 9 bases. This CDR3 has 13 residues. Germline lookup yields CDR1 SGHVS and CDR2 FQNEAQ. CDR3 DNA sequence: TGTGCCAGCAGGGCTGAATTCAATCAGCCCCAGCATTTT. This sequence encodes CASRAEFNQPQHF.

Regarding this clone: Other DNA sequences in this sample translate to the same CDR3. The rearrangement joins TRBV7-9 to TRBJ1-1; no clear D. The V gene's germline CDR1 is SEHNR and CDR2 FQNEAQ (reference sequence). Trimming removed 3 bases at V and 1 base at J, with 9 bases between. The CDR3 consists of 14 residues. In DNA, the CDR3 is TGTGCCAGCAGCTTCCCGAGAGGGAACACTGAAGCTTTCTTT. Protein sequence: CASSFPRGNTEAFF.

The CDR3 DNA reads as TGTGCCAGTAGGACCGGGACAGCCAATAGCAATCAGCCCCAGCATTTT. This encodes CASRTGTANSNQPQHF. This chain connects TRBV19 to TRBJ1-5; TRBD1 matches at 7 bases. The CDR3 is 16 amino acids. V lost 6 bases and J lost 0; bases outside the gene matches: 8. The germline V gene encodes CDR1 LNHDA and CDR2 SQIVND (reference sequence).

The J gene is TRBJ2-6, the V gene TRBV15; D is perhaps TRBD1 (6 bases). V shed 3 bases and J shed 0 bases, with 9 bases lying between them. CDR3 size: 16 residues. Germline values: CDR1 LNHNV, CDR2 YYDKDF (reference sequence). In DNA, the CDR3 is TGTGCCACCAGCAGCCAACAGGGCTCTGGGGCCAACGTCCTGACTTTC. Translation: CATSSQQGSGANVLTF.

J is TRBJ2-3 and V is TRBV10-3, with 10 nucleotides matching TRBD2. Trimming cost V 8 bases and J 2 bases; bases outside gene matches: 4. The length of the CDR3 is 14 residues. Germline V gene data show CDR1 as ENHRY and CDR2 as SYGVKD. The CDR3 protein is CAILAGGNTDTQYF. In DNA form, the CDR3 reads TGTGCCATCTTAGCGGGGGGAAACACAGATACGCAGTATTTT.

This clone occurred a few times. The V and J genes are TRBV4-1 and TRBJ2-7, with TRBD1 matching over 9 bases. J lost 3 bases, V lost 0 bases, and 3 bases had no gene match. Germline V CDR1 and CDR2: MGHRA, YSYEKL. The CDR3 runs to 15 residues. Written as DNA, the CDR3 is TGCGCCAGCAGCCAAGATTGGGGACAGGGCTACGAGCAGTACTTC. This gives the protein CASSQDWGQGYEQYF.

This sequence joins TRBV5-6 and TRBJ2-7; TRBD2 matches at 8 bases. This CDR3 spans 13 amino acids. The V gene end was trimmed by 4 bases and the J gene end by 5 bases; junction bases not matched to a gene: 5. Germline CDR1 SGHDT, CDR2 YYEEEE. CDR3 protein: CASSPYGRDEQYF. The CDR3 DNA reads as TGTGCCAGCAGCCCTTACGGGAGGGACGAGCAGTACTTC. The full variable domain, in which reference TRBV5-6 and TRBJ2-7 provide the parts outside the CDR3, is DAGVTQSPTHLIKTRGQQVTLRCSPKSGHDTVSWYQQALGQGPQFIFQYYEEEERQRGNFPDRFSGHQFPNYSSELNVNALLLGDSALYLCASSPYGRDEQYFGPGTRLTVT.

V and J are TRBV25-1 and TRBJ2-7; 7 positions agree with TRBD1. CDR3 length: 14 residues. V lost 4 bases to trimming and J lost 2 bases; unmatched junction nucleotides: 5. Germline V lookup: CDR1 MGHDK, CDR2 SYGVNS. CDR3 loop: CASSADRAPYEQYF. The CDR3 DNA is TGTGCCAGCAGTGCAGACAGGGCCCCCTACGAGCAGTACTTC.

This chain joins TRBV27 and TRBJ2-1; the match to TRBD1 covers 9 bases. This CDR3 region has 16 residues. Germline CDR1 is MNHEY and CDR2 is SMNVEV (reference sequence). J gave up 8 bases and V 1 base, and 9 bases lay outside the gene matches. The CDR3 loop is CASSLFRADRGDEQFF. In DNA form, the CDR3 reads TGTGCCAGCAGTTTATTTCGCGCGGACAGGGGCGATGAGCAGTTCTTC.

V gene TRBV5-1 combines with J gene TRBJ2-5; D is possibly TRBD1 (6 bases). The DNA end is a closer match to TRBJ2-7, so the J assignment may be wrong. The germline CDR1 and CDR2 sequences are SGHRS and YFSETQ. The CDR3 spans 15 residues. CDR3 sequence (DNA): TGCGCCAGCAGCTTGAGTCAGGGGAGCTCCTACGAGCAGTACTTC. This translates into CASSLSQGSSYEQYF.

CDR3 nucleotides: TGTGCCAGCAGCCCGGGGGGGTCTCAACGGGGTACGCAGTATTTT. Translation gives CASSPGGSQRGTQYF. The V call is TRBV7-2, the J call TRBJ2-3; 8 nucleotides align to TRBD2. Per the germline V gene, CDR1 is SGHTA and CDR2 is FQGNSA. This CDR3 is built from 15 residues. The V segment lost 5 bases and the J segment 8 bases; nucleotides outside the gene matches: 12. Full variable domain (rest looked up from reference TRBV7-2 and TRBJ2-3): GAGVSQSPSNKVTEKGKDVELRCDPISGHTALYWYRQSLGQGLEFLIYFQGNSAPDKSGLPSDRFSAERTGGSVSTLTIQRTQQEDSAVYLCASSPGGSQRGTQYFGPGTRLTVL.

This chain links TRBV27 with TRBJ2-3; 7 bases line up with TRBD2. Per germline, CDR1 MNHEY and CDR2 SMNVEV (reference sequence). This CDR3 has 17 amino acids. V shed 5 bases and J 2 bases; nucleotides not matched to a gene: 13. The CDR3 region has the DNA TGTGCCAGCAGTCCACGGACTAGTCATCCCTTCACAGATACGCAGTATTTT. Encoded protein: CASSPRTSHPFTDTQYF.

The rearrangement uses TRBV4-3 and TRBJ2-2; perhaps TRBD1 as D (6 bases). With 0 bases removed from V and 4 bases from J, the gap between germline ends came to 15 bases. The germline V gene encodes CDR1 LGHNA and CDR2 YSLEER. The CDR3 runs to 17 residues. CDR3 in amino acids: CASSQEHQGIGTGELFF. The CDR3 bases are TGCGCCAGCAGCCAAGAACATCAGGGGATTGGCACCGGGGAGCTGTTTTTT.